This TCR beta chain is from a study of blood T cell repertoires in COVID-19. Study summary: The study drew acute and convalescent COVID-19 samples from the United States, Italy and Spain. T cells, B-cell-depleted T cells, or PBMCs provided the cDNA or gDNA that served as material.

Original analysis: Amplifying reference gene primers gave estimates of nucleated cell counts. Sequenced by immunoSEQ multiplex PCR; TCRdb stores in-frame clones only, minus some. D and trimming come from the DNA, and the V and J calls and clone size come from that table. The sample holds around 130,000 clones; around 79% are singletons and the top ten take around a fifth. V was trimmed by 0 bases and J by 2 bases, leaving 5 bases between them. Germline V gene data show CDR1 as SGHNT and CDR2 as YYREEE (reference sequence). The CDR3 runs to 14 residues. The TCR originated in a man older than 75 with acute or convalescent COVID-19. Sequencing was carried out using peripheral blood. This chain joins TRBV5-4 and TRBJ2-2; no reliable D call. The CDR3 protein is CASSLVTNTGELFF. The CDR3, as DNA: TGTGCCAGCAGCTTGGTGACTAACACCGGGGAGCTGTTTTTT.